This TCR beta chain was observed in a study of OX40 agonist ivuxolimab in advanced cancers. Germline CDR1 reads MNHEY; CDR2 reads SMNVEV (reference sequence). Trimming left V 5 bases short and J 0 bases short, with 7 bases between. The CDR3 sequence is 13 residues long. Measured with immunoSEQ multiplex PCR; TCRdb has only the in-frame clones, and not every one. The data contain 65,000 to 95,000 clones, more than 70% of them seen just once; the ten biggest clones take up roughly 0.77%. The source of this sequence is an adult with an advanced solid tumor such as melanoma, head and neck, liver or kidney cancer. Here the sequenced sample was CD4+ or CD8+ T cells sorted from blood, taken in a trial of the OX40 agonist ivuxolimab. The chain links TRBV27 to TRBJ1-2; D unresolved. This CDR3 is CASSPGPNYGYTF. In DNA form, the CDR3 reads TGTGCCAGCAGTCCCGGCCCTAACTATGGCTACACCTTC.